Shown below are 32 T cell receptor beta chains from a single sample sequenced in a study of T cells expressing NK-cell markers. TCRdb reprocessed the 5' RACE reads; each CDR3 protein has one entry and no DNA is given. Its table records 350,000 to 400,000 distinct CDR3 sequences. Source material: blood T cells: a sorted CD56 or NKG2C T cell subset, CD4+ or CD8+ T cells, or bulk PBMC T cells (not recorded which). All receptors derive from a woman in her 50s in good health.

The rearrangement links TRBV15 to TRBJ2-7. The CDR3 loop spans 16 amino acids. The germline V gene has CDR1 LNHNV and CDR2 YYDKDF (reference sequence). CDR3 sequence: CATSRDSVAANSEQYF.

V and J are TRBV6-2 or TRBV6-3 and TRBJ2-3; no DNA is available, so the TRBD2 call from TCRdb remains unchecked. This CDR3 has 15 residues. Germline V gene sequence: CDR1 MNHEY, CDR2 SVGEGT. CDR3 loop: CASSNGPIGVDTQYF.

This chain uses TRBV10-3 with TRBJ2-1; with no DNA, the TCRdb D assignment of TRBD2 cannot be verified. CDR3 length: 12 residues. Germline-derived CDR1 and CDR2 are ENHRY and SYGVKD. The CDR3 loop reads CAIGTRFYEQFF.

The chain is built from TRBV11-2 and TRBJ2-1; TCRdb designates TRBD2, a call that cannot be tested without DNA. CDR3 length: 14 amino acids. Germline loops: CDR1 SGHAT, CDR2 FQNNGV. This CDR3 is CATGGREWAGEQFF.

The chain links TRBV6-5 to TRBJ2-1. The CDR3 sequence is 15 residues long. CDR1 is MNHEY and CDR2 is SVGAGI in the germline V gene. The CDR3: CASSYFPTAYNEQFF.

This chain connects TRBV6-2 or TRBV6-3 to TRBJ2-1; no DNA is available, so the TRBD2 call from TCRdb remains unchecked. Germline V gene data show CDR1 as MNHEY and CDR2 as SVGEGT. The CDR3 spans 15 residues. The CDR3 here is CASRPSGAPPNEQFF.

V gene TRBV28 combines with J gene TRBJ1-5. The CDR3 spans 15 residues. Germline V gene data show CDR1 as MDHEN and CDR2 as SYDVKM. The CDR3: CASSRGGNSNQPQHF.

The CDR3 reads CSARVAGRDTGELFF. J is TRBJ2-2 and V is TRBV20-1; TCRdb returns TRBD2, unconfirmable since there is no DNA. Germline CDR1 and CDR2: DFQATT and SNEGSKA (reference sequence). This CDR3 region has 15 residues.

The rearrangement links TRBV6-5 to TRBJ1-1; the D gene TCRdb calls, TRBD1, cannot be checked with no DNA. The CDR3 has 13 residues. Looked up from germline, CDR1 is MNHEY and CDR2 is SVGAGI. CDR3 loop: CASNLGAGTEAFF.

The genes are TRBV5-1 and TRBJ2-1; TCRdb calls TRBD1, which cannot be checked without DNA. CDR3 length: 15 amino acids. The V gene's germline CDR1 is SGHRS and CDR2 YFSETQ. The CDR3 loop reads CASSLAGTANNEQFF.

This chain joins TRBV20-1 and TRBJ2-7; TCRdb names TRBD1, which stays unverified in the absence of DNA. From germline, CDR1 is DFQATT and CDR2 SNEGSKA (reference sequence). CDR3 size: 15 residues. CDR3 in amino acids: CSAKTPGQGYSEQYF.

This chain joins TRBV9 and TRBJ2-1; the TCRdb D gene call, TRBD2, has no DNA to confirm it. Germline CDR1 is SGDLS and CDR2 is YYNGEE. The CDR3 spans 14 residues. Here the CDR3 reads CASSVGGGEDEQFF.

This rearrangement joins TRBV7-2 to TRBJ1-1; TCRdb calls TRBD1, which cannot be checked without DNA. Germline values: CDR1 SGHTA, CDR2 FQGNSA. The CDR3 runs to 15 residues. The CDR3 spells CASSLSGQGARGAFF.

V gene TRBV27 combines with J gene TRBJ1-3. CDR3 length: 13 amino acids. Germline V lookup: CDR1 MNHEY, CDR2 SMNVEV (reference sequence). This CDR3 reads CASTSGFGNTIYF.

V usage is TRBV4-2 and J usage is TRBJ2-3; the TRBD1 assignment by TCRdb is unverifiable without DNA. In germline, CDR1 is LGHNA, CDR2 YNFKEQ. CDR3 length: 14 residues. CDR3: CASSLLVSPDTQYF.

The rearrangement links TRBV5-1 to TRBJ2-1; TCRdb outputs TRBD2, but without DNA this stays unchecked. The CDR3 runs 16 residues. The germline V gene encodes CDR1 SGHRS and CDR2 YFSETQ. CDR3 residues: CASSLDFGRAIDEQFF.

The chain joins TRBV6-5 to TRBJ2-2; no DNA is available, so the TRBD1 call from TCRdb remains unchecked. This CDR3 is built from 12 residues. Germline assignment: CDR1 MNHEY and CDR2 SVGAGI. CDR3 region: CASKQGPGELFF.

V usage is TRBV20-1 and J usage is TRBJ2-5. CDR3 size: 11 residues. The V gene's germline CDR1 is DFQATT and CDR2 SNEGSKA (reference sequence). CDR3 amino acids: CSAREGGTQYF.

The chain is built from TRBV4-1 and TRBJ2-1; TCRdb's D call, TRBD2, is unchecked because there is no DNA. This CDR3 contains 14 residues. Germline CDR1 MGHRA, CDR2 YSYEKL. CDR3 residues: CASSQAGLLVEQFF.

The genes are TRBV7-9 and TRBJ2-3. Looked up from germline, CDR1 is SEHNR and CDR2 is FQNEAQ (reference sequence). The CDR3 is 14 amino acids. The CDR3 here is CASSFMADTDTQYF. Combining the CDR3 with reference TRBV7-9 and TRBJ2-3 gives the whole variable domain DTGVSQNPRHKITKRGQNVTFRCDPISEHNRLYWYRQTLGQGPEFLTYFQNEAQLEKSRLLSDRFSAERPKGSFSTLEIQRTEQGDSAMYLCASSFMADTDTQYFGPGTRLTVL.

This rearrangement joins TRBV11-2 to TRBJ2-5; checking the TCRdb D call of TRBD1 is not possible without DNA. Germline V gene sequence: CDR1 SGHAT, CDR2 FQNNGV. CDR3 size: 15 residues. The chain's CDR3 is CASSLEGQGGETQYF.

V and J are TRBV6-6 and TRBJ1-1; no DNA is available, so the TRBD1 call from TCRdb remains unchecked. Per germline, CDR1 MNHNY and CDR2 SVGAGI (reference sequence). The CDR3 is 16 amino acids. This chain's CDR3 is CASSPPQDTKNTEAFF.

The chain couples TRBV20-1 to TRBJ2-4. The CDR3 covers 14 residues. Per germline, CDR1 DFQATT and CDR2 SNEGSKA (reference sequence). This CDR3 is CSANGLLAKNIQYF.

The chain carries TRBV4-1 and TRBJ2-5; TCRdb selects TRBD2, and the lack of DNA leaves this call unchecked. CDR3 length equals 16 residues. The germline V gene has CDR1 MGHRA and CDR2 YSYEKL. The CDR3 reads CASSPQPLATQETQYF.

This rearrangement joins TRBV9 to TRBJ2-5; the TCRdb call, TRBD1, lacks DNA for checking. Per germline, CDR1 SGDLS and CDR2 YYNGEE. CDR3 length: 14 residues. CDR3 protein: CASGGTGGKETQYF.

V usage is TRBV6-6 and J usage is TRBJ2-5; TCRdb's D gene call, TRBD1, goes unchecked for lack of DNA. Germline-derived CDR1 and CDR2 are MNHNY and SVGAGI (reference sequence). The CDR3 has 15 residues. CDR3 sequence: CASSASHQGVETQYF.

CDR3 region: CASSPGLGELFF. This chain uses TRBV3-1 with TRBJ2-2; TCRdb names TRBD2, which stays unverified in the absence of DNA. The CDR3 has 12 amino acids. The germline CDR1 and CDR2 sequences are LGHDT and YNNKEL (reference sequence). Combining the CDR3 with reference TRBV3-1 and TRBJ2-2 gives the whole variable domain DTAVSQTPKYLVTQMGNDKSIKCEQNLGHDTMYWYKQDSKKFLKIMFSYNNKELIINETVPNRFSPKSPDKAHLNLHINSLELGDSAVYFCASSPGLGELFFGEGSRLTVL.

The genes are TRBV7-9 and TRBJ2-5; there is no DNA to check the TCRdb D call of TRBD1. CDR1 SEHNR and CDR2 FQNEAQ come from the germline V gene (reference sequence). The CDR3 is made up of 15 amino acids. The CDR3 region is CASSLVPDRQETQYF.

This chain connects TRBV30 to TRBJ1-2; TCRdb's D gene call, TRBD1, goes unchecked for lack of DNA. This CDR3 has 12 amino acids. Germline values: CDR1 GTSNPN, CDR2 SVGIG (reference sequence). This chain's CDR3 is CAWTRTGVGYTF.

The V and J genes are TRBV4-1 and TRBJ2-1. This CDR3 is 14 amino acids long. Per germline, CDR1 MGHRA and CDR2 YSYEKL. The CDR3 spells CASSQVGVYNEQFF.

J is TRBJ2-3 and V is TRBV3-1. Germline V gene data show CDR1 as LGHDT and CDR2 as YNNKEL (reference sequence). This CDR3 comprises 14 residues. CDR3: CASSQVGRADTQYF.

The chain links TRBV7-8 to TRBJ1-6; TCRdb reports TRBD1, a call that lacks DNA to check it against. The CDR3 totals 17 residues. CDR1 is SGHVS and CDR2 is FQNEAQ in the germline V gene. The CDR3 protein is CASSLVGTRSYNSPLHF.